This T cell receptor (beta chain) is drawn from a study of CD8+ T cells in alopecia areata. The CDR3 is 14 amino acids. The germline V and J ends were trimmed by 1 base and 0 bases, with 10 bases remaining between them. Germline-derived CDR1 and CDR2 are GKSSPN and SITVG. In the case of this clone: Mouse gene names and germline throughout. Coverage ceases 4 residues before the CDR3 finishes, and the germline J gene fills in the end.

Extracted from the samples, RNA was reverse transcribed into cDNA to serve as the sequencing template. Generated by immunoSEQ multiplex PCR, the TCRdb table keeps only in-frame clones and is missing some. Altogether around 100,000 clones were found in the sample, and no singletons occur. The sample was lesional skin. The sequence was collected from a C3H/HeJ mouse with alopecia areata. Mouse strain MHC haplotype: H2-k. The V gene is TRBV31, the J gene TRBJ2-7, with a possible D match to TRBD1 (7 bases). The CDR3 sequence is CAWSPQGGSYEQYF. Partial CDR3 DNA: TGTGCCTGGAGTCCCCAGGGGGGCTCCTAT.